This T cell receptor beta chain comes out of a study of patients with pleural tuberculosis. The CDR3 is 13 amino acids. Trimming removed 5 bases at V and 3 bases at J, with 10 bases between. Per germline, CDR1 MDHEN and CDR2 SYDVKM. TCRdb reprocessed the reads with MiXCR, giving one entry per CDR3 protein. The data hold around 50,000 distinct CDR3 sequences, with less than 8% observed a single time. This clonotype was counted at least ten times. The chain carries TRBV28 and TRBJ1-1; weak D call: TRBD1 (5 bases). The receptor's source is a human donor with pleural tuberculosis. The CDR3 DNA sequence: TGTGCCAGCAGTCCCACCAGGGACACTGAAGCTTTCTTT. Protein product: CASSPTRDTEAFF.